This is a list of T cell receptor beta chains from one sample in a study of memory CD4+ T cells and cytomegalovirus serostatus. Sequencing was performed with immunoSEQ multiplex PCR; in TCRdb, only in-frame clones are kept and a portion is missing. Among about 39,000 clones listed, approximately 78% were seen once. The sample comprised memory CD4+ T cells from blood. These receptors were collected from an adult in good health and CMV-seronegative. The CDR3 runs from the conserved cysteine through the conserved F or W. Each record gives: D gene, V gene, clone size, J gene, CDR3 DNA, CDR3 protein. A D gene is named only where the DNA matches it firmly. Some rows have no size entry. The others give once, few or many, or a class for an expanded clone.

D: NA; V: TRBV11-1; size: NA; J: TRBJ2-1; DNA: TGTGCCAGCAGCCCCCTAAGACGGGAGCAGTTCTTC; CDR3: CASSPLRREQFF
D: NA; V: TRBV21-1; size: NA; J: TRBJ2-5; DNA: TGTGCCAGCACCAAAAATGGACAGGGAGAGGGCGGAGAGACCCAGTACTTC; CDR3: CASTKNGQGEGGETQYF
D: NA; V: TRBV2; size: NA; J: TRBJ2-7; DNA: TGTGCCAGCAGTAAAAATAACTACGAGCAGTACTTC; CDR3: CASSKNNYEQYF
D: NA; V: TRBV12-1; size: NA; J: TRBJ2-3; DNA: TGTGCCAGCAGCTCCTGCATTCGGGTGGTCAGGGCCCGGACGGGGGGGCACACAGATACGCAGTATTTT; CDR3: CASSSCIRVVRARTGGHTDTQYF
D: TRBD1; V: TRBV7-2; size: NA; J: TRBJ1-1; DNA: TGTGCCAGCAGCTTCGTCCCAGGGGGGGGGACTGAAGCTTTCTTT; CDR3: CASSFVPGGGTEAFF
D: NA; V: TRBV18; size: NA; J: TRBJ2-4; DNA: TGTGCCAGCTCACCCGCTCGGGAGGGGGCAAGGAACATTCAGTACTTC; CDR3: CASSPAREGARNIQYF
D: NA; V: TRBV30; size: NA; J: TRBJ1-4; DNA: TGTGCCCTGGGTAGGGACCTGAATGAAAAACTGTTTTTT; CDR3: CALGRDLNEKLFF
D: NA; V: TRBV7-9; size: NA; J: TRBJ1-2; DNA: TGTGCCAGCAGCTTATCCGCGGCTTCCTATGGCTACACCTTC; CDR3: CASSLSAASYGYTF
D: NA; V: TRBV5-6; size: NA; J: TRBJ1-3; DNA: TGTGCCAGCAGCTTGACACAGCTTACCTCTGGAAACACCATATATTTT; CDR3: CASSLTQLTSGNTIYF
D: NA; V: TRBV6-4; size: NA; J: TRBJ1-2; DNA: TGTGCCAGCAGTAAAAAAACACACGGAAAGACCTATGGCTACACCTTC; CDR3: CASSKKTHGKTYGYTF
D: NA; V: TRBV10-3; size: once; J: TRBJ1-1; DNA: TGTGCCATCAGTTTTAACCGGGACATCGAAGCTTTCTTT; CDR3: CAISFNRDIEAFF
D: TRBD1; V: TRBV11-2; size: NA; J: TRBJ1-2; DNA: TGTGCCAGCAGCTTAGGGGGGCAGGGGGCTTATGGCTACACCTTC; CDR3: CASSLGGQGAYGYTF
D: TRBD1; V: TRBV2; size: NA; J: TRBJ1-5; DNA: TGTGCCAGCAGACCGACAGGGTCAGGCAATCAGCCCCAGCATTTT; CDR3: CASRPTGSGNQPQHF
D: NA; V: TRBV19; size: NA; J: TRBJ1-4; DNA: TGTGCCAGTAGTATAACGGCAGGGGAAGAAAAACTGTTTTTT; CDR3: CASSITAGEEKLFF
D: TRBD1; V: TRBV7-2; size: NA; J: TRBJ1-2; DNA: TGTGCCAGCAGCTTAGGGACAGGGAGTGGCTACACCTTC; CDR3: CASSLGTGSGYTF
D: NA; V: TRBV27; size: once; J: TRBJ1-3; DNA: TGTGCCAGCAGCCCCCGCGGAGGAAACACCATATATTTT; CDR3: CASSPRGGNTIYF
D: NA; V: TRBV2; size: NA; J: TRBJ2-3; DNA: TGTGCCAGCAATATCGGACAGATTAGCACAGATACGCAGTATTTT; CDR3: CASNIGQISTDTQYF
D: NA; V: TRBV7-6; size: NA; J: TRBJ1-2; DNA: TGTGCCAGCAGCCAGGCGGGCTATGGCTACACCTTC; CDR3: CASSQAGYGYTF
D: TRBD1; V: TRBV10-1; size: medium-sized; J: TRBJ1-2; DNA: TGCGCCAGCAGTGAAGGGGACAGTCGCTCTGGCTACACCTTC; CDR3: CASSEGDSRSGYTF
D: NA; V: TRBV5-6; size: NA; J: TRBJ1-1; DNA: TGTGCCAGCAGCTTGGGGGCCGGTTTGAACACTGAAGCTTTCTTT; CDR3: CASSLGAGLNTEAFF